Listed below are T cell receptor beta chains from one sample, sequenced in a study of cytomegalovirus exposure and HLA in healthy donors. Sequencing used immunoSEQ multiplex PCR; TCRdb keeps in-frame clones, though not all of them. Of fewer than 85,000 clones listed, 78% are singletons. The sequencing sample was made of PBMCs. The receptors were gathered from a male donor in good health and CMV-seropositive. CDR3s include the opening cysteine and the closing phenylalanine or tryptophan. Each record gives: J gene, D gene, V gene, clone size, CDR3 protein, CDR3 DNA. A D gene is named only where the DNA matches it firmly. A row's size may be missing; if present it is once, few, many or a size class.

J gene: TRBJ2-7
D gene: TRBD1
V gene: TRBV28
clone size: NA
CDR3 protein: CASSFRGPNEQYF
CDR3 DNA: TGTGCCAGCAGTTTCAGGGGGCCGAACGAGCAGTACTTC

J gene: TRBJ2-2
D gene: NA
V gene: TRBV7-7
clone size: NA
CDR3 protein: CASSPREAGELFF
CDR3 DNA: TGTGCTAGCAGCCCAAGGGAGGCCGGGGAGCTGTTTTTT

J gene: TRBJ1-5
D gene: NA
V gene: TRBV29-1
clone size: NA
CDR3 protein: CSATTGSNQPQHF
CDR3 DNA: TGCAGCGCCACTACGGGTAGCAATCAGCCCCAGCATTTT

J gene: TRBJ1-1
D gene: NA
V gene: TRBV19
clone size: NA
CDR3 protein: CASSTGYTEAFF
CDR3 DNA: TGTGCCAGTAGCACAGGGTACACTGAAGCTTTCTTT

J gene: TRBJ1-2
D gene: NA
V gene: TRBV29-1
clone size: NA
CDR3 protein: CSVKSEYGYTF
CDR3 DNA: TGCAGCGTCAAATCAGAATATGGCTACACCTTC

J gene: TRBJ2-7
D gene: NA
V gene: TRBV6-5
clone size: NA
CDR3 protein: CASSNRDEQYF
CDR3 DNA: TGTGCCAGCAGTAACAGGGACGAGCAGTACTTC

J gene: TRBJ1-5
D gene: TRBD1
V gene: TRBV19
clone size: NA
CDR3 protein: CASSTTGDQPQHF
CDR3 DNA: TGTGCCAGTAGTACCACAGGGGACCAGCCCCAGCATTTT

J gene: TRBJ2-1
D gene: TRBD2
V gene: TRBV2
clone size: NA
CDR3 protein: CASSGTSGSNEQFF
CDR3 DNA: TGTGCCAGCTCCGGGACTAGCGGGAGTAATGAGCAGTTCTTC

J gene: TRBJ2-5
D gene: TRBD1
V gene: TRBV6-5
clone size: NA
CDR3 protein: CASSYGAGGLETQYF
CDR3 DNA: TGTGCCAGCAGTTACGGGGCAGGGGGCTTAGAGACCCAGTACTTC

J gene: TRBJ2-2
D gene: TRBD2
V gene: TRBV7-3
clone size: NA
CDR3 protein: CASSLLSSGGAKTGELFF
CDR3 DNA: TGTGCCAGCAGCTTATTATCCAGCGGGGGGGCCAAGACCGGGGAGCTGTTTTTT

J gene: TRBJ1-1
D gene: NA
V gene: TRBV28
clone size: NA
CDR3 protein: CASSSWTAGDTEAFF
CDR3 DNA: TGTGCCAGCAGTTCCTGGACGGCGGGGGACACTGAAGCTTTCTTT

J gene: TRBJ1-1
D gene: NA
V gene: TRBV5-1
clone size: NA
CDR3 protein: CASSFEAGTEAFF
CDR3 DNA: TGCGCCAGCAGCTTTGAGGCGGGCACTGAAGCTTTCTTT

J gene: TRBJ2-7
D gene: NA
V gene: TRBV29-1
clone size: NA
CDR3 protein: CSVRGASVALQGALYEQYF
CDR3 DNA: TGCAGCGTGCGGGGGGCCAGCGTTGCCCTACAGGGGGCTTTATACGAGCAGTACTTC

J gene: TRBJ2-4
D gene: TRBD2
V gene: TRBV7-8
clone size: NA
CDR3 protein: CASSPRTSGGASIQYF
CDR3 DNA: TGTGCCAGCAGCCCTAGGACTAGCGGGGGGGCCAGCATTCAGTACTTC

J gene: TRBJ2-3
D gene: NA
V gene: TRBV7-6
clone size: NA
CDR3 protein: CASSLSLRDTDTQYF
CDR3 DNA: TGTGCCAGCAGCTTGTCACTCAGGGACACAGATACGCAGTATTTT

J gene: TRBJ2-7
D gene: TRBD1
V gene: TRBV27
clone size: NA
CDR3 protein: CASSPSFKKGAHHEQYF
CDR3 DNA: TGTGCCAGCAGTCCTTCTTTTAAGAAGGGGGCGCACCACGAGCAGTACTTC

J gene: TRBJ2-2
D gene: NA
V gene: TRBV19
clone size: NA
CDR3 protein: CASSIPQEGVRTGELFF
CDR3 DNA: TGTGCCAGTAGTATCCCCCAAGAGGGCGTGAGGACCGGGGAGCTGTTTTTT

J gene: TRBJ2-7
D gene: NA
V gene: TRBV6-5
clone size: NA
CDR3 protein: CASSSTTGREQYF
CDR3 DNA: TGTGCCAGCAGTTCCACCACAGGGCGCGAGCAGTACTTC

J gene: TRBJ1-5
D gene: NA
V gene: TRBV7-8
clone size: NA
CDR3 protein: CASSSLTGFGPQHF
CDR3 DNA: TGTGCCAGCAGCTCCTTAACAGGTTTCGGGCCCCAGCATTTT

J gene: TRBJ1-1
D gene: NA
V gene: TRBV5-1
clone size: NA
CDR3 protein: CASSLGFYRLGTEAFF
CDR3 DNA: TGCGCCAGCAGCTTGGGCTTCTACAGGCTGGGGACTGAAGCTTTCTTT

J gene: TRBJ1-1
D gene: NA
V gene: TRBV5-1
clone size: few
CDR3 protein: CASSVGQNTEAFF
CDR3 DNA: TGCGCCAGCAGCGTTGGACAGAACACTGAAGCTTTCTTT

J gene: TRBJ2-7
D gene: NA
V gene: TRBV25-1
clone size: NA
CDR3 protein: CASSPVGGYYEQYF
CDR3 DNA: TGTGCCAGCAGTCCCGTCGGGGGATACTACGAGCAGTACTTC

J gene: TRBJ1-2
D gene: NA
V gene: TRBV5-4
clone size: NA
CDR3 protein: CASRYGGGERGYTF
CDR3 DNA: TGTGCCAGCAGATATGGGGGAGGGGAGAGGGGCTACACCTTC

J gene: TRBJ1-4
D gene: NA
V gene: TRBV28
clone size: NA
CDR3 protein: CASTYIGGPEEKLFF
CDR3 DNA: TGTGCCAGCACCTATATCGGGGGGCCGGAGGAAAAACTGTTTTTT

J gene: TRBJ2-7
D gene: NA
V gene: TRBV7-9
clone size: NA
CDR3 protein: CASSSWTVYEQYF
CDR3 DNA: TGTGCCAGCAGCTCCTGGACAGTCTACGAGCAGTACTTC

J gene: TRBJ2-1
D gene: NA
V gene: TRBV19
clone size: once
CDR3 protein: CASSIFGGPNEQFF
CDR3 DNA: TGTGCCAGTAGTATCTTCGGGGGTCCCAATGAGCAGTTCTTC

J gene: TRBJ2-7
D gene: TRBD1
V gene: TRBV6-1
clone size: NA
CDR3 protein: CASGRGQGAWEQYF
CDR3 DNA: TGTGCCAGCGGTCGGGGACAGGGGGCTTGGGAGCAGTACTTC

J gene: TRBJ2-7
D gene: TRBD2
V gene: TRBV6-1
clone size: once
CDR3 protein: CASSETSGGVYEQYF
CDR3 DNA: TGTGCCAGCAGCGAGACTAGCGGGGGAGTTTACGAGCAGTACTTC

J gene: TRBJ2-5
D gene: NA
V gene: TRBV27
clone size: NA
CDR3 protein: CASRGEGRETQYF
CDR3 DNA: TGTGCCAGCCGTGGAGAAGGGAGGGAGACCCAGTACTTC

J gene: TRBJ2-7
D gene: NA
V gene: TRBV11-2
clone size: NA
CDR3 protein: CASSLVRGTFHEQYF
CDR3 DNA: TGTGCCAGCAGCTTAGTCCGGGGGACCTTCCACGAGCAGTACTTC

J gene: TRBJ2-5
D gene: TRBD1
V gene: TRBV9
clone size: once
CDR3 protein: CASSVVGQGEETQYF
CDR3 DNA: TGTGCCAGCAGCGTAGTCGGCCAGGGGGAAGAGACCCAGTACTTC

J gene: TRBJ1-4
D gene: NA
V gene: TRBV4-2
clone size: NA
CDR3 protein: CASSQQATNEKLFF
CDR3 DNA: TGTGCCAGCAGCCAACAGGCAACTAATGAAAAACTGTTTTTT

J gene: TRBJ1-1
D gene: TRBD1
V gene: TRBV10-2
clone size: NA
CDR3 protein: CASKGQGGTEAFF
CDR3 DNA: TGCGCCAGCAAAGGACAGGGTGGGACTGAAGCTTTCTTT

J gene: TRBJ1-5
D gene: NA
V gene: TRBV27
clone size: NA
CDR3 protein: CASNYQPQHF
CDR3 DNA: TGTGCCAGCAACTATCAGCCCCAGCATTTT

J gene: TRBJ2-1
D gene: NA
V gene: TRBV25-1
clone size: NA
CDR3 protein: CASRRAPTGQGRRGEQFF
CDR3 DNA: TGTGCCAGCAGGCGCGCACCCACTGGCCAAGGCCGAAGGGGTGAGCAGTTCTTC

J gene: TRBJ1-4
D gene: NA
V gene: TRBV28
clone size: NA
CDR3 protein: CASSPTNGVATNEKLFF
CDR3 DNA: TGTGCCAGCAGTCCGACCAACGGAGTAGCAACTAATGAAAAACTGTTTTTT

J gene: TRBJ2-3
D gene: TRBD1
V gene: TRBV7-6
clone size: NA
CDR3 protein: CASSFQGEDTQYF
CDR3 DNA: TGTGCCAGCAGCTTCCAGGGGGAAGATACGCAGTATTTT

J gene: TRBJ1-1
D gene: NA
V gene: TRBV4-1
clone size: few
CDR3 protein: CASSQDPGGWTEAFF
CDR3 DNA: TGCGCCAGCAGCCAAGATCCCGGGGGTTGGACTGAAGCTTTCTTT

J gene: TRBJ1-5
D gene: NA
V gene: TRBV30
clone size: NA
CDR3 protein: CAWSGGGNQPQHF
CDR3 DNA: TGTGCCTGGAGTGGGGGCGGCAATCAGCCCCAGCATTTT

J gene: TRBJ1-3
D gene: NA
V gene: TRBV4-3
clone size: NA
CDR3 protein: CASSQDLNRFSGNTIYF
CDR3 DNA: TGCGCCAGCAGCCAAGACCTGAACAGGTTTTCTGGAAACACCATATATTTT

J gene: TRBJ2-3
D gene: TRBD1
V gene: TRBV6-4
clone size: NA
CDR3 protein: CASSESTGATDTQYF
CDR3 DNA: TGTGCCAGCAGTGAGTCGACAGGGGCCACAGATACGCAGTATTTT

J gene: TRBJ2-7
D gene: TRBD1
V gene: TRBV6-1
clone size: NA
CDR3 protein: CASSDHGTGEGEQYF
CDR3 DNA: TGTGCCAGCAGTGACCATGGGACAGGGGAAGGGGAGCAGTACTTC

J gene: TRBJ2-1
D gene: TRBD1
V gene: TRBV18
clone size: NA
CDR3 protein: CASSPDRQNEQFF
CDR3 DNA: TGTGCCAGCTCACCGGACAGGCAGAATGAGCAGTTCTTC

J gene: TRBJ1-2
D gene: TRBD1
V gene: TRBV29-1
clone size: once
CDR3 protein: CSVTGVGNYGYTF
CDR3 DNA: TGCAGCGTTACAGGGGTGGGTAACTATGGCTACACCTTC

J gene: TRBJ1-1
D gene: NA
V gene: TRBV29-1
clone size: NA
CDR3 protein: CSVGPPMGWSQRTEAFF
CDR3 DNA: TGCAGCGTTGGCCCTCCTATGGGCTGGTCACAAAGGACTGAAGCTTTCTTT

J gene: TRBJ2-3
D gene: TRBD1
V gene: TRBV18
clone size: NA
CDR3 protein: CASSRSGTGSPDTQYF
CDR3 DNA: TGTGCCAGCTCACGATCCGGGACAGGGTCTCCAGATACGCAGTATTTT

J gene: TRBJ1-4
D gene: NA
V gene: TRBV6-5
clone size: few
CDR3 protein: CASRLGGRTNEKLFF
CDR3 DNA: TGTGCCAGCAGGTTGGGGGGGCGAACTAATGAAAAACTGTTTTTT

J gene: TRBJ1-2
D gene: NA
V gene: TRBV28
clone size: once
CDR3 protein: CASSLQGLGYTF
CDR3 DNA: TGTGCCAGCAGCCTACAGGGTTTAGGCTACACCTTC

J gene: TRBJ2-7
D gene: TRBD2
V gene: TRBV19
clone size: NA
CDR3 protein: CASTATPTSAYEQYF
CDR3 DNA: TGTGCCAGTACCGCGACCCCCACTAGCGCCTACGAGCAGTACTTC

J gene: TRBJ2-1
D gene: NA
V gene: TRBV29-1
clone size: NA
CDR3 protein: CSAGDNEQFF
CDR3 DNA: TGCAGCGCAGGCGACAATGAGCAGTTCTTC